A selection of T cell receptor beta chains follows, all from one sample in a study of blood T cells in healthy people across ages. Each CDR3 protein gets one entry after TCRdb re-called the 5' RACE reads with MiXCR. The sample carries about a million distinct CDR3 sequences, roughly half recorded once. Input material: blood. The receptors were gathered from a woman aged 55-70 years in good health. CDR3s include the opening cysteine and the closing phenylalanine or tryptophan. The order of the fields is clone size, J gene, D gene, V gene, CDR3 DNA, CDR3 protein. D genes are given only for firm matches. Rows may omit the clone size; those that give it use once, few, many or a size class.

clone_size: -
j_call: TRBJ2-3
d_call: -
v_call: TRBV20-1
cdr3_nt: TGCAGTGCTCTCCTTCCGGGACTGGGCACAGATACGCAGTATTTT
cdr3_aa: CSALLPGLGTDTQYF

clone_size: -
j_call: TRBJ1-2
d_call: -
v_call: TRBV21-1
cdr3_nt: TGTGCCAGCAGCCCAATAGACGGAGAACATGGCTACACCTTC
cdr3_aa: CASSPIDGEHGYTF

clone_size: -
j_call: TRBJ1-2
d_call: -
v_call: TRBV28
cdr3_nt: TGTGCCAGCAAGCTCCAGGGTACTCATGGCTACACCTTC
cdr3_aa: CASKLQGTHGYTF

clone_size: -
j_call: TRBJ2-7
d_call: -
v_call: TRBV4-2
cdr3_nt: TGTGCCAGCAGCCGTGAATTACAGGGAAGCCAGTACTTC
cdr3_aa: CASSRELQGSQYF

clone_size: -
j_call: TRBJ2-3
d_call: -
v_call: TRBV20-1
cdr3_nt: TGCAGTGCTAGAGATCAGGGGAGCACAGATACGCAGTATTTT
cdr3_aa: CSARDQGSTDTQYF

clone_size: -
j_call: TRBJ2-1
d_call: -
v_call: TRBV28
cdr3_nt: TGTGCCAGCAGTTCGGTGGGAGCAGGGGCCAATGAGCAGTTCTTC
cdr3_aa: CASSSVGAGANEQFF

clone_size: -
j_call: TRBJ1-4
d_call: -
v_call: TRBV4-2
cdr3_nt: TGTGCCAGCAGCCCCCAACGGCACTGGAGTGAAAAACTGTTTTTT
cdr3_aa: CASSPQRHWSEKLFF

clone_size: many
j_call: TRBJ2-3
d_call: -
v_call: TRBV5-8
cdr3_nt: TGTGCCAGCAGCTTGATCCCAGACGTGAGGAGCACAGATACGCAGTATTTT
cdr3_aa: CASSLIPDVRSTDTQYF

clone_size: -
j_call: TRBJ2-3
d_call: -
v_call: TRBV5-1
cdr3_nt: TGCGCCAGCAGCTTGGAATACTATGCAGATACGCAGTATTTT
cdr3_aa: CASSLEYYADTQYF

clone_size: few
j_call: TRBJ2-5
d_call: -
v_call: TRBV7-6
cdr3_nt: TGTGCCAGCAGCGTACGGCCGGGGAGCCTGGAGACCCAGTACTTC
cdr3_aa: CASSVRPGSLETQYF

clone_size: -
j_call: TRBJ2-7
d_call: TRBD2
v_call: TRBV6-5
cdr3_nt: TGTGCCAGCAGTCGTGGACTAGCGGATCCCTACGAGCAGTACTTC
cdr3_aa: CASSRGLADPYEQYF

clone_size: -
j_call: TRBJ1-6
d_call: -
v_call: TRBV12-3/TRBV12-4
cdr3_nt: TGTGCCAGCAGTTTATGGGCCCTAAATTCACCCCTCCACTTT
cdr3_aa: CASSLWALNSPLHF

clone_size: -
j_call: TRBJ2-7
d_call: -
v_call: TRBV4-1
cdr3_nt: TGCGCCAGCAGGAACGGGTACGGCGACGAGCAGTACTTC
cdr3_aa: CASRNGYGDEQYF

clone_size: -
j_call: TRBJ1-1
d_call: -
v_call: TRBV7-8
cdr3_nt: TGTGCCAGCAATCGGGGGGCGACGGGGACTGAAGCTTTCTTT
cdr3_aa: CASNRGATGTEAFF

clone_size: few
j_call: TRBJ2-1
d_call: -
v_call: TRBV20-1
cdr3_nt: TGCAGTGCTAGAGATTTTAGGCTGAGCTCCTACAATGAGCAGTTCTTC
cdr3_aa: CSARDFRLSSYNEQFF

clone_size: -
j_call: TRBJ1-5
d_call: -
v_call: TRBV29-1
cdr3_nt: TGCAGCGTCAGTCGAGGGGGCAATCAGCCCCAGCATTTT
cdr3_aa: CSVSRGGNQPQHF

clone_size: many
j_call: TRBJ2-5
d_call: TRBD1
v_call: TRBV7-3
cdr3_nt: TGTGCCAGCAGCTTAGGGACAGGGGGGCAAGAGACCCAGTACTTC
cdr3_aa: CASSLGTGGQETQYF

clone_size: few
j_call: TRBJ2-1
d_call: TRBD2
v_call: TRBV9
cdr3_nt: TGTGCCAGCAGCGTCACTAGCGGGATGGGTGAGCAGTTCTTC
cdr3_aa: CASSVTSGMGEQFF

clone_size: -
j_call: TRBJ2-1
d_call: -
v_call: TRBV14
cdr3_nt: TGTGCCAGCAGCCCAATCCTAGGTCGTGGGAGCAATGAGCAGTTCTTC
cdr3_aa: CASSPILGRGSNEQFF

clone_size: -
j_call: TRBJ1-5
d_call: -
v_call: TRBV12-3/TRBV12-4
cdr3_nt: TGTGCCAGCAGAAGGGACCGCGACAATCAGCCCCAGCATTTT
cdr3_aa: CASRRDRDNQPQHF

clone_size: many
j_call: TRBJ2-7
d_call: TRBD2
v_call: TRBV3-1
cdr3_nt: TGCGCCAGCAGCCAGACTAGCGGGACCTACGAGCAGTACTTC
cdr3_aa: CASSQTSGTYEQYF

clone_size: -
j_call: TRBJ2-5
d_call: -
v_call: TRBV6-4
cdr3_nt: TGTGCCAGCAGTACTGGCGGGTGCATAGACGAGGCGTACTTC
cdr3_aa: CASSTGGCIDEAYF

clone_size: -
j_call: TRBJ2-2
d_call: -
v_call: TRBV15
cdr3_nt: TGTGCCACCAGCAGAGCCCAGTTGGTGGAGCTGTTTTTT
cdr3_aa: CATSRAQLVELFF

clone_size: -
j_call: TRBJ2-2
d_call: -
v_call: TRBV9
cdr3_nt: TGTGCCAGCAGCGGCGGGGACAGCACGAACACCGGGGAGCTGTTTTTT
cdr3_aa: CASSGGDSTNTGELFF

clone_size: -
j_call: TRBJ2-7
d_call: TRBD1
v_call: TRBV13
cdr3_nt: TGTGCCAGCAGCTTCGAAAACAGGGGCTACGAGCAGTACTTC
cdr3_aa: CASSFENRGYEQYF

clone_size: -
j_call: TRBJ2-7
d_call: -
v_call: TRBV12-3/TRBV12-4
cdr3_nt: TGTGCCAGCAGTTTTAGACCCCGCGGGTACGAGCAGTACTTC
cdr3_aa: CASSFRPRGYEQYF

clone_size: -
j_call: TRBJ2-5
d_call: -
v_call: TRBV20-1
cdr3_nt: TGCAGTGCTAGTAAGGGTAGTGAAGAGACCCAGTACTTC
cdr3_aa: CSASKGSEETQYF

clone_size: few
j_call: TRBJ2-7
d_call: -
v_call: TRBV5-6
cdr3_nt: TGTGCCAGCAGCCCCACTCAAGGAAAACCCTACGAGCAGTACTTC
cdr3_aa: CASSPTQGKPYEQYF

clone_size: few
j_call: TRBJ2-4
d_call: TRBD2
v_call: TRBV9
cdr3_nt: TGTGCCAGCAGCGCCGAACTAGCGGATAAAAACATTCAGTACTTC
cdr3_aa: CASSAELADKNIQYF

clone_size: -
j_call: TRBJ2-7
d_call: TRBD1
v_call: TRBV4-2
cdr3_nt: TGTGCCAGCAGCCAAGCGAAGGTGGCAGGGGGTCGGGAGCAGTACTTC
cdr3_aa: CASSQAKVAGGREQYF

clone_size: few
j_call: TRBJ2-7
d_call: TRBD2
v_call: TRBV7-2
cdr3_nt: TGTGCCAGCAGCTTAGTTACGGGAGGGCCCTACGAGCAGTACTTC
cdr3_aa: CASSLVTGGPYEQYF

clone_size: -
j_call: TRBJ1-5
d_call: -
v_call: TRBV29-1
cdr3_nt: TGCACCATGTTCATCTCGGGACACCATGAACTCATGTTGAATCAGCCCCAGCATTTT
cdr3_aa: CTMFISGHHELMLNQPQHF

clone_size: few
j_call: TRBJ2-3
d_call: -
v_call: TRBV6-5
cdr3_nt: TGTGCCAGCAAGGCTCCCCGCACAGATACGCAGTATTTT
cdr3_aa: CASKAPRTDTQYF

clone_size: -
j_call: TRBJ2-3
d_call: -
v_call: TRBV21-1
cdr3_nt: TGTGCCAGCAGCAGAAAAAGGGGACCCGGAGGCACAGATACGCAGTATTTT
cdr3_aa: CASSRKRGPGGTDTQYF

clone_size: -
j_call: TRBJ2-1
d_call: -
v_call: TRBV4-1
cdr3_nt: TGCGCCAGCAGCCAGCAAAAGGGGGGATCCTACAGTGAGCAGTTCTTC
cdr3_aa: CASSQQKGGSYSEQFF

clone_size: many
j_call: TRBJ1-2
d_call: TRBD1
v_call: TRBV7-2
cdr3_nt: TGTGCCAGCAGCCAACTGAGACAGGGGAGGAACTATGGCTACACCTTC
cdr3_aa: CASSQLRQGRNYGYTF

clone_size: few
j_call: TRBJ2-1
d_call: -
v_call: TRBV14
cdr3_nt: TGTGCCAGCAGCCAAGATTGGCTAAAGGGTGCTGAGCAGTTCTTC
cdr3_aa: CASSQDWLKGAEQFF

clone_size: few
j_call: TRBJ2-7
d_call: -
v_call: TRBV4-2
cdr3_nt: TGTGCCAGCAGCTCTTTCCGGGCTAGTCTCGGCGAGCAGTACTTC
cdr3_aa: CASSSFRASLGEQYF

clone_size: -
j_call: TRBJ2-7
d_call: -
v_call: TRBV20-1
cdr3_nt: TGCAGTCCGAGGGGCGGGATGAACTACGAGCAGTACTTC
cdr3_aa: CSPRGGMNYEQYF

clone_size: once
j_call: TRBJ1-5
d_call: -
v_call: TRBV12-3/TRBV12-4
cdr3_nt: TGTGCCAGCAGTTTGGGTAGTCTTAAGAACAATCAGCCCCAGCATTTT
cdr3_aa: CASSLGSLKNNQPQHF

clone_size: few
j_call: TRBJ2-3
d_call: -
v_call: TRBV7-2
cdr3_nt: TGTGCCAGCAGCTTAAGCGGAGTGGCTAGCACAGATACGCAGTATTTT
cdr3_aa: CASSLSGVASTDTQYF

clone_size: few
j_call: TRBJ2-3
d_call: -
v_call: TRBV4-2
cdr3_nt: TGTGCCAGCAGCAGAGGCGAACGGCCAGATACGCAGTATTTT
cdr3_aa: CASSRGERPDTQYF

clone_size: few
j_call: TRBJ2-3
d_call: TRBD1
v_call: TRBV6-2/TRBV6-3
cdr3_nt: TGTGCCAGCAGCCCTTCGGACAGGGGATGGGTTGAAGATACGCAGTATTTT
cdr3_aa: CASSPSDRGWVEDTQYF

clone_size: few
j_call: TRBJ1-2
d_call: -
v_call: TRBV7-9
cdr3_nt: TGTGCCAGCAGCCCCTTCGACCGGAACTATGGCTACACCTTC
cdr3_aa: CASSPFDRNYGYTF

clone_size: -
j_call: TRBJ2-7
d_call: -
v_call: TRBV29-1
cdr3_nt: TGCAGCGTTGGAGGGAAGGACTACGAGCAGTACTTC
cdr3_aa: CSVGGKDYEQYF

clone_size: -
j_call: TRBJ1-6
d_call: TRBD1
v_call: TRBV20-1
cdr3_nt: TGCAGTGCTAGAGATGCGGGGACAGGGGGCGATAATTCACCCCTCCACTTT
cdr3_aa: CSARDAGTGGDNSPLHF

clone_size: -
j_call: TRBJ2-7
d_call: -
v_call: TRBV10-3
cdr3_nt: TGTGCCATAAGTAGGGACTTTTGGCAGTACTTC
cdr3_aa: CAISRDFWQYF

clone_size: few
j_call: TRBJ2-3
d_call: TRBD1
v_call: TRBV14
cdr3_nt: TGTGCCAGCAGCCTTATCCTTGGGACAGGGTCCACAGATACGCAGTATTTT
cdr3_aa: CASSLILGTGSTDTQYF

clone_size: -
j_call: TRBJ2-1
d_call: TRBD2
v_call: TRBV20-1
cdr3_nt: TGCAGTGCTAGAGGCGGAGCGGGAGGTATGAATGAGCAGTTCTTC
cdr3_aa: CSARGGAGGMNEQFF

clone_size: -
j_call: TRBJ2-3
d_call: TRBD2
v_call: TRBV7-2
cdr3_nt: TGTGCCAGCAGCTTACAAGCGGGAGGAGGTATTAGCACAGATACGCAGTATTTT
cdr3_aa: CASSLQAGGGISTDTQYF

clone_size: -
j_call: TRBJ2-4
d_call: TRBD2
v_call: TRBV12-3/TRBV12-4
cdr3_nt: TGTGCCAGCAGTTTAGCTAGCGGGAATATAGCCAAAAACATTCAGTACTTC
cdr3_aa: CASSLASGNIAKNIQYF

clone_size: -
j_call: TRBJ2-2
d_call: -
v_call: TRBV7-6
cdr3_nt: TGTGCCAGCACCGCCGCGACGGACACCGGGGAGCTGTTTTTT
cdr3_aa: CASTAATDTGELFF

clone_size: -
j_call: TRBJ2-7
d_call: -
v_call: TRBV15
cdr3_nt: TGTGCCACCAGCCTACCAGGGTTAGGCTACGAGCAGTACTTC
cdr3_aa: CATSLPGLGYEQYF

clone_size: -
j_call: TRBJ2-1
d_call: -
v_call: TRBV24-1
cdr3_nt: TGTGCCACCAGTCGTCTGGGACCACAGGGACATGAGCAGTTCTTC
cdr3_aa: CATSRLGPQGHEQFF